These T cell receptor beta chains were read from a single sample in a study of CD8 T cells in Susac syndrome. TCRdb re-analysed the immunoSEQ multiplex PCR reads in MiXCR, keeping a single row per CDR3 protein. The sample yields 150,000 to 190,000 distinct CDR3 sequences, approximately 95% seen once. Sequenced sample: CD4+ T cells from PBMCs. These receptors all stem from a human donor with Susac syndrome. The CDR3 runs from the conserved cysteine through the conserved F or W. D genes are given only for firm matches. Size is stated for part of the rows, as once, few or many counts, or as a class when the clone is expanded.

j_call: TRBJ1-2; v_call: TRBV6-5; d_call: NA; clone_size: NA; cdr3_aa: CASSVGQVNYGYTF; cdr3_nt: TGTGCCAGCAGTGTTGGCCAGGTCAACTATGGCTACACCTTC
j_call: TRBJ2-5; v_call: TRBV29-1; d_call: NA; clone_size: NA; cdr3_aa: CSVADSGALVQYF; cdr3_nt: TGCAGCGTTGCCGACAGTGGTGCCCTAGTCCAGTACTTC
j_call: TRBJ1-1; v_call: TRBV7-2; d_call: NA; clone_size: NA; cdr3_aa: CASSFGRGNTEAFF; cdr3_nt: TGTGCCAGCAGCTTTGGGAGGGGGAACACTGAAGCTTTCTTT
j_call: TRBJ2-2; v_call: TRBV7-3; d_call: TRBD2; clone_size: NA; cdr3_aa: CASSSRGGQNTGELFF; cdr3_nt: TGTGCCAGCAGCTCCCGGGGGGGCCAGAACACCGGGGAGCTGTTTTTT
j_call: TRBJ2-3; v_call: TRBV7-8; d_call: NA; clone_size: NA; cdr3_aa: CASSGRDKFTDTQYF; cdr3_nt: TGTGCCAGCAGCGGCCGGGACAAATTCACAGATACGCAGTATTTT
j_call: TRBJ2-3; v_call: TRBV20-1; d_call: NA; clone_size: once; cdr3_aa: CSGTDTDTQYF; cdr3_nt: TGCAGTGGGACAGACACAGATACGCAGTATTTT
j_call: TRBJ2-7; v_call: TRBV14; d_call: NA; clone_size: NA; cdr3_aa: CASSHPGHNYYEQYF; cdr3_nt: TGTGCCAGCAGCCACCCGGGACACAATTACTACGAGCAGTACTTC
j_call: TRBJ1-6; v_call: TRBV29-1; d_call: NA; clone_size: NA; cdr3_aa: CTHPLACNSPLHF; cdr3_nt: TGCACCCATCCGCTCGCTTGTAATTCACCCCTCCACTTT
j_call: TRBJ1-1; v_call: TRBV7-2; d_call: NA; clone_size: NA; cdr3_aa: CASSLHQESTEAFF; cdr3_nt: TGTGCCAGCAGCTTACATCAGGAAAGCACTGAAGCTTTCTTT
j_call: TRBJ2-1; v_call: TRBV24-1; d_call: TRBD2; clone_size: NA; cdr3_aa: CATSDPLAGGRDEQFF; cdr3_nt: TGTGCCACCAGTGACCCCTTAGCGGGGGGGCGTGATGAGCAGTTCTTC
j_call: TRBJ2-4; v_call: TRBV5-4; d_call: NA; clone_size: NA; cdr3_aa: CASSRGPRDIQYF; cdr3_nt: TGTGCCAGCAGCCGGGGCCCTCGGGACATTCAGTACTTC
j_call: TRBJ2-7; v_call: TRBV12-3/TRBV12-4; d_call: TRBD1; clone_size: NA; cdr3_aa: CASGGQGSYEQYF; cdr3_nt: TGTGCCAGCGGGGGACAGGGTTCCTACGAGCAGTACTTC
j_call: TRBJ2-1; v_call: TRBV3-1; d_call: NA; clone_size: NA; cdr3_aa: CASSQESRGINEQFF; cdr3_nt: TGTGCCAGCAGCCAAGAGTCCAGGGGCATCAATGAGCAGTTCTTC
j_call: TRBJ1-2; v_call: TRBV19; d_call: NA; clone_size: NA; cdr3_aa: CASSLGDPGGYTF; cdr3_nt: TGTGCCAGTAGCCTCGGGGATCCGGGAGGCTACACCTTC
j_call: TRBJ2-5; v_call: TRBV24-1; d_call: TRBD1; clone_size: NA; cdr3_aa: CATSVLRDREKETQYF; cdr3_nt: TGTGCCACCAGTGTCCTCCGGGACAGGGAGAAAGAGACCCAGTACTTC
j_call: TRBJ1-5; v_call: TRBV5-1; d_call: NA; clone_size: once; cdr3_aa: CASSLDGTPNQPQHF; cdr3_nt: TGCGCCAGCAGCTTGGACGGGACTCCCAATCAGCCCCAGCATTTT
j_call: TRBJ2-3; v_call: TRBV19; d_call: NA; clone_size: NA; cdr3_aa: CASSPIASSTDTQYF; cdr3_nt: TGTGCCAGTAGCCCCATAGCGAGTAGCACAGATACGCAGTATTTT
j_call: TRBJ2-3; v_call: TRBV4-2; d_call: TRBD2; clone_size: NA; cdr3_aa: CASSRPGGGTTADTQYF; cdr3_nt: TGTGCCAGCAGCCGTCCTGGCGGGGGGACTACCGCCGATACGCAGTATTTT
j_call: TRBJ2-5; v_call: TRBV29-1; d_call: TRBD1; clone_size: NA; cdr3_aa: CSVGGGLGETQYF; cdr3_nt: TGCAGCGTTGGAGGGGGCCTGGGAGAGACCCAGTACTTC
j_call: TRBJ1-6; v_call: TRBV20-1; d_call: NA; clone_size: once; cdr3_aa: CSARAGDNSPLHF; cdr3_nt: TGCAGTGCTAGGGCAGGGGATAATTCACCCCTCCACTTT
j_call: TRBJ2-7; v_call: TRBV12-3/TRBV12-4; d_call: TRBD1; clone_size: NA; cdr3_aa: CASSGTGSSYEQYF; cdr3_nt: TGTGCCAGCAGTGGGACAGGGAGCTCCTACGAGCAGTACTTC
j_call: TRBJ2-7; v_call: TRBV20-1; d_call: NA; clone_size: NA; cdr3_aa: CSATRGSYEQYF; cdr3_nt: TGCAGTGCTACCAGGGGCTCCTACGAGCAGTACTTC
j_call: TRBJ1-2; v_call: TRBV23-1; d_call: TRBD1; clone_size: NA; cdr3_aa: CASSAGTGGGYTF; cdr3_nt: TGCGCCAGCAGCGCAGGGACAGGGGGAGGCTACACCTTC
j_call: TRBJ2-1; v_call: TRBV14; d_call: TRBD1; clone_size: NA; cdr3_aa: CASSRRTGNYNEQFF; cdr3_nt: TGTGCCAGCAGCCGTAGGACAGGGAACTACAATGAGCAGTTCTTC
j_call: TRBJ2-1; v_call: TRBV19; d_call: NA; clone_size: NA; cdr3_aa: CASSISGYNEQFF; cdr3_nt: TGTGCCAGTAGTATTAGCGGCTACAATGAGCAGTTCTTC
j_call: TRBJ1-2; v_call: TRBV9; d_call: NA; clone_size: NA; cdr3_aa: CASSPRDGLNYGYTF; cdr3_nt: TGTGCCAGCAGCCCTCGGGACGGTTTAAACTATGGCTACACCTTC
j_call: TRBJ2-5; v_call: TRBV5-4; d_call: TRBD1; clone_size: NA; cdr3_aa: CASSLAGQGQETQYF; cdr3_nt: TGTGCCAGCAGCTTGGCGGGACAGGGGCAAGAGACCCAGTACTTC
j_call: TRBJ1-5; v_call: TRBV29-1; d_call: NA; clone_size: NA; cdr3_aa: CSAQNFQEPQHF; cdr3_nt: TGCAGCGCGCAAAATTTTCAGGAGCCCCAGCATTTT
j_call: TRBJ1-1; v_call: TRBV7-9; d_call: NA; clone_size: NA; cdr3_aa: CASSPISGAEAFF; cdr3_nt: TGTGCCAGCAGCCCTATTAGCGGGGCTGAAGCTTTCTTT
j_call: TRBJ2-3; v_call: TRBV20-1; d_call: TRBD2; clone_size: NA; cdr3_aa: CSASADGGITDTQYF; cdr3_nt: TGCAGTGCTAGCGCTGACGGGGGGATCACAGATACGCAGTATTTT
j_call: TRBJ1-5; v_call: TRBV3-1; d_call: NA; clone_size: NA; cdr3_aa: CASSQGQPVRPQHF; cdr3_nt: TGTGCCAGCAGCCAAGGACAGCCGGTTCGGCCCCAGCATTTT
j_call: TRBJ1-1; v_call: TRBV3-1; d_call: TRBD1; clone_size: NA; cdr3_aa: CASSPRDRGLGTEAFF; cdr3_nt: TGTGCCAGCAGCCCCCGGGACAGGGGGCTGGGTACTGAAGCTTTCTTT
j_call: TRBJ2-4; v_call: TRBV3-1; d_call: NA; clone_size: NA; cdr3_aa: CASSPSSLNIQYF; cdr3_nt: TGTGCCAGCAGTCCCTCCTCCTTGAACATTCAGTACTTC
j_call: TRBJ2-5; v_call: TRBV20-1; d_call: TRBD1; clone_size: NA; cdr3_aa: CSAQLGGTGQETQYF; cdr3_nt: TGCAGTGCACAGCTAGGCGGGACAGGGCAAGAGACCCAGTACTTC
j_call: TRBJ2-3; v_call: TRBV20-1; d_call: TRBD2; clone_size: NA; cdr3_aa: CSASSGGITDTQYF; cdr3_nt: TGCAGTGCTTCTAGCGGGGGGATCACAGATACGCAGTATTTT
j_call: TRBJ2-3; v_call: TRBV29-1; d_call: NA; clone_size: NA; cdr3_aa: CSVRPHTDTQYF; cdr3_nt: TGCAGCGTAAGGCCCCACACAGATACGCAGTATTTT
j_call: TRBJ2-7; v_call: TRBV4-1; d_call: NA; clone_size: few; cdr3_aa: CASSQGDEQYF; cdr3_nt: TGCGCCAGCAGCCAAGGCGACGAGCAGTACTTC
j_call: TRBJ2-6; v_call: TRBV7-9; d_call: NA; clone_size: NA; cdr3_aa: CASRRPGANVLTF; cdr3_nt: TGTGCCAGCCGACGGCCTGGGGCCAACGTCCTGACTTTC